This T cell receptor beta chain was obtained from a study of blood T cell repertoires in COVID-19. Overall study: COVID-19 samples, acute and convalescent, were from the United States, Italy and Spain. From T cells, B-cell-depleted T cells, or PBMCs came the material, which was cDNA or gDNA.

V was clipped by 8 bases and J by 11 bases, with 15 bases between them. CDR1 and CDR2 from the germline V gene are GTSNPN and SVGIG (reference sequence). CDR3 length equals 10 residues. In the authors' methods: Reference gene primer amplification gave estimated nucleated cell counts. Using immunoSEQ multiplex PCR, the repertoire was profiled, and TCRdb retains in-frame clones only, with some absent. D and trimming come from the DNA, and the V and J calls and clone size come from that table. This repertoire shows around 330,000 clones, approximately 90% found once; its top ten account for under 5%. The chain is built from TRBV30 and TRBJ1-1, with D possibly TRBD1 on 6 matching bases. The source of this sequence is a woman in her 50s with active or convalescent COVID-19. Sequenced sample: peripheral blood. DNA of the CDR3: TGTGCCCAAGCGCGACAGGAGGCTTTCTTT. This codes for CAQARQEAFF.